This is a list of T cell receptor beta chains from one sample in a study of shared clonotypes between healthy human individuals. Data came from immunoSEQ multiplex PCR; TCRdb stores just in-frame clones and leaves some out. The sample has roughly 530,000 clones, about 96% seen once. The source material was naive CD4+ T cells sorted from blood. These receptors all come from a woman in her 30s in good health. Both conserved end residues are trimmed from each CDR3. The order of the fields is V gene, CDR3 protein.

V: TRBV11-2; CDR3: ASSLGGVAGTRETQY
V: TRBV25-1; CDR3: ASSADRKDEKLF
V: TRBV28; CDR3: ASSYIDTAKNIQY
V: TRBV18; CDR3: ASRPGQGAGEQY
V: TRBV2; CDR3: ATRQDPYEQY
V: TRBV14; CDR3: ASSHRGAYNEQF
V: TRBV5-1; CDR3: ASSLGTGSRQPQH
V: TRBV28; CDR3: ASRTRQDATNEKLF
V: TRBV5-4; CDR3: ASSLAGGRTGELF
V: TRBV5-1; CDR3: ASSQDAHGTQY
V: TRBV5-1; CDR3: ASSLDRGSGTDTQY
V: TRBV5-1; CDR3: ASSLGQNYEQY
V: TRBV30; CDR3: AWSVSYEQY
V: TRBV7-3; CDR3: ASSSPGTGGRTGELF
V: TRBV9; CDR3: ASSATGAYGYT
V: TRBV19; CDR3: ASSTGTAFEQY
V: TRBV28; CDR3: ASSQPQTSYNEQF
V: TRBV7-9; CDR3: ASSSLGSIIGYT
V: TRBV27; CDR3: ASRFRLDTDTGELF
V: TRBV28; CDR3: ASRQGPYEQY
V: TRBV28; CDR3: ASSSLIGPQH
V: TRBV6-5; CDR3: ASSQTGSYTEAF
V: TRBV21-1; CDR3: ASSNKVLGQAKDEQY
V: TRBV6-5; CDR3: ASRDSRSSYEQY
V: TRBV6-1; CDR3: ASSSRQGRPYGYT
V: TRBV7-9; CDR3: ASSLGLAGGSSYEQY
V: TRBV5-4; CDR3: ASSSGTSGGYNEQF
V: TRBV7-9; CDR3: ASRWGADGYT
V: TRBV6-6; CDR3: ASSYSTANYGYT
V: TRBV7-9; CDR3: ASSLASPKTTEAF
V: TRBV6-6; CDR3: ASRQNYGYT
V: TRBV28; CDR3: ASSPLSRYSTNEKLF
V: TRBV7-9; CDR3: ASSLGTSGSLAKNIQY
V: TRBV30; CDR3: AWSEKDRDNSPLH
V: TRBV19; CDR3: ASKNLAGGPEQY
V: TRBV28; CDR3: ASGGRRISYNEQF
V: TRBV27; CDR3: ASGQRGEKLF
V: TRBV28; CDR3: ASSLTSLTDTQY
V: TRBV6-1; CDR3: ASRPHPNTEAF
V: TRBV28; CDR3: ASSATPGLAGMREQY
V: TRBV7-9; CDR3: ASSKDRVGRNEQY